The clone carrying this TCR beta chain was seen only a few times. Its antigen is unidentified. V lost 2 bases to trimming and J lost 0 bases; unmatched junction nucleotides: 1. Germline V CDR1 and CDR2: MDHEN, SYDVKM. The CDR3 loop spans 16 amino acids. This sample was taken from a study of pediatric ulcerative colitis. Overall study: Most patients had pancolitis, and two had left-sided colitis. Study-level results: Repertoires came from total lymphocyte DNA, not specific subsets. All ulcerative colitis patients, but no controls, carried two rectal clonotypes.

The repertoire was sequenced with immunoSEQ multiplex PCR; TCRdb's copy has only in-frame clones and lacks some. Of about 32,000 clones listed, 82% were seen once; the top ten hold around 4.5%. Ulcerative colitis patients received no immunosuppressive medication before the diagnostic colonoscopy. V is TRBV28 and J is TRBJ1-5; 10 bases line up with TRBD1. The clonotype comes from a boy aged 10-17 years with severe ulcerative colitis. The sequencing input was blood. The CDR3 nucleotides are TGTGCCAGCAGTTTAGGGACAGGGGATAGCAATCAGCCCCAGCATTTT. Translated, it gives CASSLGTGDSNQPQHF.